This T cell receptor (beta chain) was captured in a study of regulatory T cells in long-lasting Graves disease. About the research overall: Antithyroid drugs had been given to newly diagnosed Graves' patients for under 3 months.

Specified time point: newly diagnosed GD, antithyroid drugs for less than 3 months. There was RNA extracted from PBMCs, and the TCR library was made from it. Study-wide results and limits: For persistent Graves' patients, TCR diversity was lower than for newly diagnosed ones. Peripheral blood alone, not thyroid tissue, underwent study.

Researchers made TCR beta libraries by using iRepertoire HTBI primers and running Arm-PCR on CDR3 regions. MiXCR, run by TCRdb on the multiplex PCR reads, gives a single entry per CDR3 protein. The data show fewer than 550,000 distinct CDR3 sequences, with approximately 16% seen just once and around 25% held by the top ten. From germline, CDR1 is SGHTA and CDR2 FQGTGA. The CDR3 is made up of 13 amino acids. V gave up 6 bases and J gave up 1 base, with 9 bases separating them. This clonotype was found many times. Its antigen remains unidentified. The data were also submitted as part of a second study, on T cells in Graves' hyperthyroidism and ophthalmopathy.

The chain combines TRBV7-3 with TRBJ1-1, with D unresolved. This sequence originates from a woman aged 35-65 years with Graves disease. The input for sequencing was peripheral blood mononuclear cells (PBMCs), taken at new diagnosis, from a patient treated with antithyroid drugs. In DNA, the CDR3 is TGTGCCAGCAGTCCGACACCGAACACTGAAGCTTTCTTT. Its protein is CASSPTPNTEAFF.